This TCR beta chain was recovered during a study of CD8 T cells in Susac syndrome. Random hexamers were used to reverse transcribe the RNA input (about 0.5 to 1 ug). TCRdb reanalysed the immunoSEQ multiplex PCR reads using MiXCR and keeps one entry per CDR3 protein. The data show around 130,000 distinct CDR3 sequences, over 95% seen once. CDR3 length: 13 amino acids. Per the germline V gene, CDR1 is LGHDT and CDR2 is YNNKEL (reference sequence). Trimming removed 6 bases from V and 5 bases from J, with 13 bases in between. V and J are TRBV3-1 and TRBJ1-2; the D gene is possibly TRBD1 (6 bases). The specimen was CD4+ T cells from PBMCs. This clonotype was obtained from a human donor with Susac syndrome. CDR3 sequence reads: CASRPGAWYGYTF. The CDR3 DNA is TGTGCCAGCAGGCCAGGGGCCTGGTATGGCTACACCTTC.